The rows below give T cell receptor beta chains drawn from one sample of a study of T cells after yellow fever vaccination. TCRdb called the 5' RACE reads again in MiXCR, with one record for every CDR3 protein. The top ten clones hold approximately 15% of a sample with around 530,000 distinct CDR3 sequences, 17% of them seen once. Material: PBMCs, obtained around 5 days after the first yellow fever vaccination. The receptors originated from a young man who received the YFV17D yellow fever vaccine. Each CDR3 is given without its conserved first and last residue. The D gene is left open where the match is weak. The size entry is marked missing in some rows and otherwise reads once, few, many or a size class.

J	size	D	V	CDR3
TRBJ1-1	NA	NA	TRBV4-3	ASSPAPGNTEAF
TRBJ2-2	NA	TRBD1	TRBV4-1	ASSLGQGRAGELF
TRBJ2-5	NA	TRBD2	TRBV5-1	ASSLRASGRAETQY
TRBJ2-2	NA	NA	TRBV4-3	ASSQDTGWNTGELF
TRBJ1-4	NA	TRBD1	TRBV6-1	ASSPGTGGVMTNEKLF
TRBJ1-6	NA	NA	TRBV5-1	ARTQATTSPLH
TRBJ2-1	NA	TRBD2	TRBV2	AITGTSRGSNEQF
TRBJ2-3	NA	TRBD2	TRBV4-3	ASSQAIAGGPPKDNTQY
TRBJ1-1	few	NA	TRBV11-2	ASSLDWAEAF
TRBJ1-1	NA	NA	TRBV7-2	ASSQPQTGPDTEAF
TRBJ1-4	few	TRBD1	TRBV28	ASSLRQGVIREKLF
TRBJ1-1	few	NA	TRBV29-1	SVPHGYEAF
TRBJ2-3	few	NA	TRBV15	ATSRDELAGTDTQY
TRBJ2-7	few	TRBD1	TRBV5-1	ASSLGQGAHSSYEQY
TRBJ1-1	few	TRBD1	TRBV5-1	ASSPRTGGALAEAF
TRBJ2-5	once	TRBD1	TRBV28	ASTRTGGQWETQY
TRBJ2-1	few	NA	TRBV7-2	ASSFQLYNEQF
TRBJ1-6	many	TRBD1	TRBV18	ASSSTDRVNSPLH
TRBJ2-1	few	NA	TRBV2	ASSEALGQFNEQF
TRBJ2-1	NA	NA	TRBV4-3	ASSQDWLSSYNEQF
TRBJ1-4	few	NA	TRBV15	ATSRDMLEKLF
TRBJ2-2	NA	TRBD1	TRBV2	TSSLPQDRGDTGELF
TRBJ1-5	NA	TRBD1	TRBV27	ASTLADRAGNQPQH
TRBJ2-1	NA	TRBD2	TRBV30	AWSVSTSGGFEQF
TRBJ2-7	few	TRBD1	TRBV5-1	ASSESELPGTGGYEQY
TRBJ2-2	NA	TRBD1	TRBV4-3	ASSQDFRTGETGELF
TRBJ2-3	few	NA	TRBV7-9	ASSIPSTPAKADTQY
TRBJ2-7	many	TRBD1	TRBV20-1	SARLPGQGYEQY
TRBJ2-1	many	NA	TRBV7-2	ASSLVQYNNEQF
TRBJ2-5	many	NA	TRBV27	ASKTMAVQETQY
TRBJ1-2	NA	TRBD1	TRBV3-1	ASSQDGGGDGYT
TRBJ2-6	NA	NA	TRBV6-1	ASSSHSGANVLT
TRBJ1-1	NA	TRBD1	TRBV5-1	ASSFRDRDGEAF
TRBJ2-7	few	NA	TRBV12-3/TRBV12-4	ASSLLWGGGQTYEQY
TRBJ1-6	NA	NA	TRBV5-1	ASSLRGNNSPLH
TRBJ2-2	few	TRBD2	TRBV19	ASSVPTGGRMRELF
TRBJ1-6	few	NA	TRBV6-5	ASSYSGGSVDSPLH
TRBJ2-2	many	TRBD2	TRBV5-1	ASMASGNTGELF
TRBJ1-1	few	TRBD1	TRBV5-5	ASSFHQGATEAF
TRBJ2-2	few	NA	TRBV6-1	ASSPRMDSTGELF
TRBJ2-2	NA	NA	TRBV11-2	ASSNRETGELF
TRBJ1-2	few	NA	TRBV4-3	ASSQDSRSNYGYT
TRBJ2-1	many	NA	TRBV5-1	ASSLDYYNEQF
TRBJ1-2	NA	NA	TRBV12-3/TRBV12-4	ASSLTGYNSGRYT
TRBJ2-1	NA	NA	TRBV6-2/TRBV6-3	ASSADFLSSYNEQF
TRBJ1-5	NA	NA	TRBV6-2/TRBV6-3	ASRRSNSNQPQH
TRBJ2-7	NA	TRBD2	TRBV7-6	ASSDSGGPFGEQY
TRBJ2-1	few	NA	TRBV5-1	ASSLVGSNEQF
TRBJ2-7	NA	NA	TRBV7-8	ASSVGAYEQY
TRBJ1-2	few	NA	TRBV19	ASSVTGTLVRGYT
TRBJ2-3	few	NA	TRBV7-8	ASSPEGGSTDTQY
TRBJ2-5	NA	NA	TRBV6-5	ASSSSVGTQY